The 20 T cell receptor beta chains given below trace back to one sample, sequenced in a study of graft-versus-host responses after intestinal transplantation. No antigens are known for them. Sequencing was performed with immunoSEQ multiplex PCR; in TCRdb, only in-frame clones are kept and a portion is missing. In the table there are roughly 120,000 clones, approximately 92% of which are singletons. Sequencing used unstimulated CD4+ T cells sorted from spleen or lymph node cells, obtained before intestinal transplant. All receptors derive from a human donor who received an intestinal transplant.

V and J are TRBV19 and TRBJ2-7; no firm D call. V was clipped by 0 bases and J by 3 bases, with 6 bases between them. CDR1 is LNHDA, CDR2 SQIVND, per germline (reference sequence). This CDR3 region has 13 residues. The CDR3 DNA is TGTGCCAGTAGTATAGATCTCAGCTACGAGCAGTACTTC. Its protein is CASSIDLSYEQYF.

This clone appeared a single time. The chain joins TRBV7-2 to TRBJ2-1, with 9 nucleotides matching TRBD2. CDR1 SGHTA and CDR2 FQGNSA come from the germline V gene. V was clipped by 4 bases and J by 10 bases; unmatched bases: 8. The CDR3 totals 14 residues. The CDR3 DNA follows: TGTGCCAGCAGCTCGAGACTAGCGGTCTCAGAGCAGTTCTTC. Protein sequence: CASSSRLAVSEQFF.

The chain links TRBV11-2 to TRBJ1-1; perhaps TRBD1 as D (6 bases). This CDR3 has 15 amino acids. Germline CDR1 is SGHAT and CDR2 is FQNNGV. V lost 5 bases and J lost 0, with 13 bases in between. The CDR3: CASSPYRELNTEAFF. The DNA of the CDR3 is TGTGCCAGCAGCCCATACAGGGAATTGAACACTGAAGCTTTCTTT. The full variable domain, completed using reference TRBV11-2 and TRBJ1-1, is EAGVAQSPRYKIIEKRQSVAFWCNPISGHATLYWYQQILGQGPKLLIQFQNNGVVDDSQLPKDRFSAERLKGVDSTLKIQPAKLEDSAVYLCASSPYRELNTEAFFGQGTRLTVV.

The J gene is TRBJ1-2, the V gene TRBV6-5; unclear D gene. This CDR3 comprises 11 residues. Trimming stripped 8 bases from V and 8 bases from J, with 12 bases between. Per the germline V gene, CDR1 is MNHEY and CDR2 is SVGAGI. CDR3 region: CASASRLGYTF. The CDR3 nucleotides read TGTGCCAGCGCCTCACGGCTGGGCTACACCTTC.

This chain links TRBV19 with TRBJ2-1, with a weak D call TRBD2 (5 bases). V dropped 6 bases and J dropped 9 bases, with 15 bases sitting between them. This CDR3 is built from 13 residues. Germline-derived CDR1 and CDR2 are LNHDA and SQIVND (reference sequence). CDR3 sequence: CASRGGGRGEQFF. The CDR3 coding sequence is TGTGCCAGTAGAGGAGGAGGTCGGGGTGAGCAGTTCTTC.

In this sample, this clone turned up a few times. The gene calls are TRBV5-1 and TRBJ2-7, with 9 nucleotides matching TRBD1. Per germline, CDR1 SGHRS and CDR2 YFSETQ. Trimming removed 2 bases from V and 9 bases from J; junction bases left unmatched: 3. The CDR3 is 12 amino acids. CDR3 DNA: TGCGCCAGCAGCTTCGGACAGGGGCGGCAGTACTTC. This sequence encodes CASSFGQGRQYF. Using reference TRBV5-1 and TRBJ2-7 for the parts outside the CDR3, the full variable domain is KAGVTQTPRYLIKTRGQQVTLSCSPISGHRSVSWYQQTPGQGLQFLFEYFSETQRNKGNFPGRFSGRQFSNSRSEMNVSTLELGDSALYLCASSFGQGRQYFGPGTRLTVT.

This clone was recorded only once. The rearrangement joins TRBV11-2 to TRBJ2-3; 7 nucleotides match TRBD1. Germline V gene lookup returns CDR1 SGHAT and CDR2 FQNNGV. CDR3 size: 14 residues. V dropped 4 bases and J dropped 1; count of bases not matched to a gene: 2. In DNA form, the CDR3 reads TGTGCCAGCAGCTCCGGACAGGGCACAGATACGCAGTATTTT. Encoded protein: CASSSGQGTDTQYF. The full variable domain, with the rest looked up from reference TRBV11-2 and TRBJ2-3, is EAGVAQSPRYKIIEKRQSVAFWCNPISGHATLYWYQQILGQGPKLLIQFQNNGVVDDSQLPKDRFSAERLKGVDSTLKIQPAKLEDSAVYLCASSSGQGTDTQYFGPGTRLTVL.

This sequence joins TRBV5-4 and TRBJ1-2; maybe TRBD1 (5 bases). V was cut by 0 bases and J by 4 bases, with 19 bases left in between. The germline V gene encodes CDR1 SGHNT and CDR2 YYREEE (reference sequence). This CDR3 has 17 residues. The CDR3 DNA is TGTGCCAGCAGCTTGGGAGGACCCAGGGCGAGTTTCTATGGCTACACCTTC. The encoded protein is CASSLGGPRASFYGYTF.

The CDR3 sequence: CASSSRTGGYNEQFF. In DNA form, the CDR3 reads TGTGCCAGCAGCTCCCGGACAGGGGGTTACAATGAGCAGTTCTTC. The rearrangement joins TRBV11-2 to TRBJ2-1; 10 bases are a match to TRBD1. V gave up 4 bases and J gave up 4 bases; unmatched junction bases: 4. This CDR3 has 15 amino acids. Germline V gene sequence: CDR1 SGHAT, CDR2 FQNNGV.

The rearrangement links TRBV28 to TRBJ2-3; no clear D gene. The CDR3 runs to 12 residues. Germline V lookup: CDR1 MDHEN, CDR2 SYDVKM. The V and J ends lost 4 bases and 8 bases respectively, with 10 bases between them. DNA for the CDR3: TGTGCCAGCAGTTGGTTAATGGGTACGCAGTATTTT. Encoded protein: CASSWLMGTQYF.

The V call is TRBV5-1, the J call TRBJ1-1, with D tentatively TRBD1 (5 bases). The germline V gene has CDR1 SGHRS and CDR2 YFSETQ. The ends were cut back, 5 bases at V and 4 bases at J, with 21 bases in the middle. The CDR3 covers 16 residues. The CDR3 bases are TGCGCCAGCAGATCTGCGGGGGGGGGACGTTTCACTGAAGCTTTCTTT. Its protein product is CASRSAGGGRFTEAFF. The whole variable domain, remainder taken from reference TRBV5-1 and TRBJ1-1, is KAGVTQTPRYLIKTRGQQVTLSCSPISGHRSVSWYQQTPGQGLQFLFEYFSETQRNKGNFPGRFSGRQFSNSRSEMNVSTLELGDSALYLCASRSAGGGRFTEAFFGQGTRLTVV.

This sequence joins TRBV15 and TRBJ2-1, with 10 bases fitting TRBD2. Germline CDR1 and CDR2: LNHNV and YYDKDF (reference sequence). V was clipped by 1 base and J by 5 bases; unmatched bases: 14. This CDR3 spans 19 amino acids. CDR3 residues: CATSRVGSSGSGAHNEQFF. Written as DNA, the CDR3 is TGTGCCACCAGCAGAGTTGGGTCTAGCGGGAGCGGAGCGCACAATGAGCAGTTCTTC.

This chain uses TRBV27 with TRBJ2-1; 7 bases are a match to TRBD2. In germline, CDR1 is MNHEY, CDR2 SMNVEV (reference sequence). CDR3 length: 15 amino acids. Unmatched junction bases numbered 15, after V lost 7 bases and J lost 9 bases. CDR3 region: CASTRRWGGSGEQFF. The DNA of the CDR3 is TGTGCCAGCACCAGACGTTGGGGGGGGAGTGGTGAGCAGTTCTTC.

This chain joins TRBV19 and TRBJ1-4; D not certain. Trimming removed 2 bases at V and 10 bases at J, with 11 bases between. Germline V gene lookup returns CDR1 LNHDA and CDR2 SQIVND (reference sequence). The CDR3 extends over 13 amino acids. The CDR3 spells CASSIQREGKLFF. For the CDR3, the DNA is TGTGCCAGTAGTATACAAAGGGAGGGAAAACTGTTTTTT.

To note about this clone: One end of the junction varies from germline; a read error may be responsible. V usage is TRBV5-1 and J usage is TRBJ2-7; D possibly corresponds to TRBD2 (6 bases). This CDR3 region has 13 residues. Germline lookup yields CDR1 SGHRS and CDR2 YFSETQ. The CDR3 DNA is TGCGCCAGCACCTTGGAGGGAGCCTACGAGCAGTACTTC. This sequence encodes CASTLEGAYEQYF.

The V call is TRBV6-5, the J call TRBJ1-5; D unresolved. Germline CDR1 and CDR2: MNHEY and SVGAGI. There are 12 residues in the CDR3. Trimming took off 2 bases at V and 7 bases at J, with 6 bases between the two ends. CDR3 loop: CASSYPGQPQHF. CDR3 sequence (DNA): TGTGCCAGCAGTTACCCAGGACAGCCCCAGCATTTT.

The chain links TRBV9 to TRBJ2-7, with 8 bases matching TRBD2. The CDR3 runs to 16 residues. Germline assignment: CDR1 SGDLS and CDR2 YYNGEE. The V segment lost 0 bases and the J segment 5 bases; nucleotides outside the gene matches: 10. CDR3 nucleotides: TGTGCCAGCAGCGTAGGATCCTCGGACGGGAGGGACGAGCAGTACTTC. This encodes CASSVGSSDGRDEQYF.

The chain carries TRBV7-3 and TRBJ2-5; D gene uncertain. CDR3 size: 15 residues. V lost 2 bases, J lost 5 bases, and 15 bases lay in between. Germline V gene lookup returns CDR1 SGHTA and CDR2 FQGTGA. In DNA, the CDR3 is TGTGCCAGCAGCTTATACGGGCTGAGGATGGAGACCCAGTACTTC. Translation gives CASSLYGLRMETQYF.

The rearrangement joins TRBV19 to TRBJ2-1; D is uncertain. This CDR3 is 16 amino acids long. V was clipped by 4 bases and J by 0 bases, with 13 bases between them. Germline assignment: CDR1 LNHDA and CDR2 SQIVND (reference sequence). The CDR3 reads CASSNLRWGSYNEQFF. The DNA of the CDR3 is TGTGCCAGTAGTAACCTTAGATGGGGCTCCTACAATGAGCAGTTCTTC.

The V and J genes are TRBV19 and TRBJ2-5; TRBD1 aligns across 9 bases. CDR1 LNHDA and CDR2 SQIVND come from the germline V gene (reference sequence). The J segment lost 3 bases and the V segment lost 4 bases, leaving 6 bases of the junction unmatched. This CDR3 is 15 amino acids long. The CDR3 loop reads CASSTWTGEKETQYF. The CDR3 DNA reads as TGTGCCAGTAGTACCTGGACAGGGGAGAAAGAGACCCAGTACTTC.